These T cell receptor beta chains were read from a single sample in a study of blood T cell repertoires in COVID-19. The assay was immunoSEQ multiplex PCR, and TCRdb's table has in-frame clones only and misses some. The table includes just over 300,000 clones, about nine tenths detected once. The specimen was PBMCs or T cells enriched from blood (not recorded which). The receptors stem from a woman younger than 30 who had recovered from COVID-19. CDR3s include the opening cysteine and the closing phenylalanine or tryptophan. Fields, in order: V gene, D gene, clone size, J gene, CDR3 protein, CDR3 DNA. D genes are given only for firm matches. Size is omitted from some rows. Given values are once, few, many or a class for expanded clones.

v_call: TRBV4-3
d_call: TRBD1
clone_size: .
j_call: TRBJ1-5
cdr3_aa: CASSQDRQGYQPQHF
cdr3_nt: TGCGCCAGCAGCCAAGATAGACAGGGCTATCAGCCCCAGCATTTT

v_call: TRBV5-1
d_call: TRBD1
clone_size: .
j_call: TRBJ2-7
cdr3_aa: CASTGGQGVPYEQYF
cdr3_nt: TGCGCCAGCACCGGGGGACAGGGGGTACCCTACGAGCAGTACTTC

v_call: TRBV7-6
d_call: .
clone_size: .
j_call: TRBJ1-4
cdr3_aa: CASRSSENEKLFF
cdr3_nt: TGTGCCAGCAGGTCTAGTGAGAATGAAAAACTGTTTTTT

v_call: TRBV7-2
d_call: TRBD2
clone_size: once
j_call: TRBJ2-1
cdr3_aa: CASSSPGLAGNEQFF
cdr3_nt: TGTGCCAGCAGCTCACCGGGACTAGCGGGGAATGAGCAGTTCTTC

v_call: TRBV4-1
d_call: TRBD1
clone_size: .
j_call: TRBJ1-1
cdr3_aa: CASSQGQGQGNTEAFF
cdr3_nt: TGCGCCAGCAGCCAAGGACAGGGCCAAGGGAACACTGAAGCTTTCTTT

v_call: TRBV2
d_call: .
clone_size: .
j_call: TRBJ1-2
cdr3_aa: CASSPRGGRGYTF
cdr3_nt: TGTGCCAGCAGTCCTCGGGGGGGGAGAGGCTACACCTTC

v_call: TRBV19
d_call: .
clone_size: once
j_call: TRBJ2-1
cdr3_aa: CAVTSSSYNEQFF
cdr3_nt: TGTGCCGTAACTTCGAGCTCCTACAATGAGCAGTTCTTC

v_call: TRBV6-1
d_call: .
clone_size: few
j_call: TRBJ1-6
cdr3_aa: CASSVWGQSSYNSPLHF
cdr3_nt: TGTGCCAGCAGTGTGTGGGGCCAGAGCTCCTATAATTCACCCCTCCACTTT

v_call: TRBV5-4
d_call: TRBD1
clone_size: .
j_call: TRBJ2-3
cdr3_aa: CASSSGGAADTQYF
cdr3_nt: TGTGCCAGCAGCTCAGGGGGCGCAGCAGATACGCAGTATTTT

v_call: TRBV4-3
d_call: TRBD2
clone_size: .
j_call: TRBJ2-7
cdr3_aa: CASSSTSGVNLYEQYF
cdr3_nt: TGCGCCAGCAGCTCTACTAGCGGGGTGAATCTCTACGAGCAGTACTTC

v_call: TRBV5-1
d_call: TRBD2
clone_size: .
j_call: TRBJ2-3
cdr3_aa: CASGPLAGGPDTQYF
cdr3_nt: TGCGCCAGCGGTCCTCTAGCGGGAGGGCCAGATACGCAGTATTTT

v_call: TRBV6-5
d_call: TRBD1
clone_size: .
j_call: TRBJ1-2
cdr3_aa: CASSLGTAYGYTF
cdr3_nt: TGTGCCAGCAGTTTAGGGACAGCATATGGCTACACCTTC

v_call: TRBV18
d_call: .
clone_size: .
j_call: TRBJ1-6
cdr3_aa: CASSSAPISNSPLHF
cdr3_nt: TGTGCCAGCTCATCTGCCCCCATCAGTAATTCACCCCTCCACTTT

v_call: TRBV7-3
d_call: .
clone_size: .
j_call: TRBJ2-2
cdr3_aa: CASSLWAGAGELFF
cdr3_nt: TGTGCCAGCAGCTTATGGGCAGGGGCCGGGGAGCTGTTTTTT